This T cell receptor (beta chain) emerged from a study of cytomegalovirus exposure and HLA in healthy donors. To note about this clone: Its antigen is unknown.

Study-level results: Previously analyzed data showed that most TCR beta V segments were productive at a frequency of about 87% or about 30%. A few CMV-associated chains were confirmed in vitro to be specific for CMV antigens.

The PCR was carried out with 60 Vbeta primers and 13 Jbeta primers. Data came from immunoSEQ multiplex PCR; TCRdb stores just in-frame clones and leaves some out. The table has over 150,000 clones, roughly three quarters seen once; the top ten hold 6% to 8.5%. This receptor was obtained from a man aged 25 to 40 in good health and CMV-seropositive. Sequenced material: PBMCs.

Here the CDR3 DNA reads TGTGCCAGCAGCTTGGACGGGGGAAATCAGCCCCAGCATTTT. This codes for CASSLDGGNQPQHF. The chain joins TRBV5-6 to TRBJ1-5; a weak D match, TRBD1 (5 bases). Trimming took off 0 bases at V and 4 bases at J, with 8 bases between the two ends. Germline V gene sequence: CDR1 SGHDT, CDR2 YYEEEE. The CDR3 is made up of 14 amino acids.